This TCR beta chain was documented in a study of CD8 T cells in ankylosing spondylitis. In TCRdb, the 5' RACE reads were re-called with MiXCR into one record per CDR3 protein. The sample holds 150,000 to 200,000 distinct CDR3 sequences, roughly 20% seen once. At least ten counts were recorded for this clonotype. Antigen: not known. After removal of 6 bases from V and 5 bases from J, the junction contained 9 bases not matched to a gene. The CDR3 has 14 amino acids. Germline V gene lookup returns CDR1 KGHSH and CDR2 LQKENI. Findings and caveats of the study: Reports say disease-linked clones showed up significantly more in matched ankylosing spondylitis synovial fluid. Within peripheral blood, clones linked to disease were CD8+ and relatively rare.

The origin of this receptor is a male donor aged 5 to 29 with ankylosing spondylitis or in good health (not recorded which). The chain carries TRBV18 and TRBJ2-7; TRBD1 matches at 8 bases. Input material: blood, either unsorted or a sorted T cell fraction (not recorded which). The CDR3 is CASSAGTGTHEQYF. The CDR3 nucleotides are TGTGCCAGCTCGGCCGGGACAGGTACCCACGAGCAGTACTTC.